This T cell receptor (beta chain) was recorded in a study of shared clonotypes between healthy human individuals. Deletions cut 3 bases from V and 5 bases from J, with 15 bases between. The CDR3 consists of 15 residues. CDR1 and CDR2 from the germline V gene are MNHNS and SASEGT. The table came from immunoSEQ multiplex PCR; TCRdb's copy has only in-frame clones and leaves some out. The table records approximately 1.5 million clones, around 98.5% of them present only once. Regarding the study as a whole: Around 5.3% of naive CD4 clonotypes were shared across four donors.

Regarding this clone: The antigen remains undetermined.

CD4+ cell separation produced CD45RA+ naive and CD45RA-negative memory subsets. This clonotype originated in a man aged 25-40 years in good health. The chain joins TRBV6-1 to TRBJ2-3; tentative D call: TRBD2 (5 bases). The sequenced sample was naive CD4+ T cells sorted from blood. The subset here: CD45RA+ positively selected. In DNA form, the CDR3 reads TGTGCCAGCAGTGATGACGACCTCGAGGGAGATACGCAGTATTTT. The encoded protein is CASSDDDLEGDTQYF.